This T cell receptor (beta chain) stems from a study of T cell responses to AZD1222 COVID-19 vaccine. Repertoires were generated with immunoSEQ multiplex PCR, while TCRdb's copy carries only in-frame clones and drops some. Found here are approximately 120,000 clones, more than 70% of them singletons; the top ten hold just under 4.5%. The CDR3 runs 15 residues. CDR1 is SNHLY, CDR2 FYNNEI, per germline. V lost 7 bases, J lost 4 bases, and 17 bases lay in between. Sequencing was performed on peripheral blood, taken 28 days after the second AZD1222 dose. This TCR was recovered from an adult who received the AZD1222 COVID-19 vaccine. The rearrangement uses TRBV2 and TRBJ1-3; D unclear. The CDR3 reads CASNQEAGSGNTIYF. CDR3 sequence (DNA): TGTGCCAGCAACCAAGAGGCGGGGAGCGGAAACACCATATATTTT.